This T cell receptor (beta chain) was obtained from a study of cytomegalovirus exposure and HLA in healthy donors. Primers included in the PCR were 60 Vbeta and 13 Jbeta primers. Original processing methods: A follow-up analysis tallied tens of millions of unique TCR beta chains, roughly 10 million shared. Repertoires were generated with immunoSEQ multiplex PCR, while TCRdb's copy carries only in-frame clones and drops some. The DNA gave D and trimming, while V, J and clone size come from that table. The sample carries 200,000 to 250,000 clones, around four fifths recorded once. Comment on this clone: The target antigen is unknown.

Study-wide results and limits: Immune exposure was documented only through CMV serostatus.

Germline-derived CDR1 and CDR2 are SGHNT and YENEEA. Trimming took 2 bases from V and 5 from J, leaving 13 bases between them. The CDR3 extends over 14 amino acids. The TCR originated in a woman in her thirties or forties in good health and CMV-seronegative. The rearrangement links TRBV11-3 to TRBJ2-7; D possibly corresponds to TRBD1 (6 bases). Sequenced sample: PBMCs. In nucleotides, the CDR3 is TGTGCCAGCAGCTTAACCACAGGGTCGGACGAGCAGTACTTC. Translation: CASSLTTGSDEQYF.